Listed below are T cell receptor beta chains from one sample, sequenced in a study of cytomegalovirus exposure and HLA in healthy donors. Produced via immunoSEQ multiplex PCR; TCRdb's table is partial and in-frame only. The table includes some 200,000 clones, approximately 78% detected once. The specimen sequenced was PBMCs. These receptors all come from a woman younger than 30 in good health and CMV-seronegative. CDR3s leave out the opening cysteine and the closing phenylalanine or tryptophan. A D gene is named only where the DNA matches it firmly. The size entry is marked missing in some rows and otherwise reads once, few, many or a size class.

d_call: TRBD1; j_call: TRBJ2-5; v_call: TRBV6-1; cdr3_length: 13; clone_size: NA; cdr3_aa: ASGPRTGEVETQY
d_call: TRBD1; j_call: TRBJ2-3; v_call: TRBV10-2; cdr3_length: 15; clone_size: NA; cdr3_aa: ASSVGQGVTSTDTQY
d_call: NA; j_call: TRBJ2-5; v_call: TRBV29-1; cdr3_length: 12; clone_size: NA; cdr3_aa: SAVRGTAQETQY
d_call: TRBD2; j_call: TRBJ2-1; v_call: TRBV6-5; cdr3_length: 13; clone_size: NA; cdr3_aa: ASSALAGGGSEQF
d_call: TRBD1; j_call: TRBJ1-4; v_call: TRBV30; cdr3_length: 14; clone_size: NA; cdr3_aa: AWSVTGGGTNEKLF
d_call: TRBD1; j_call: TRBJ2-7; v_call: TRBV15; cdr3_length: 13; clone_size: NA; cdr3_aa: ATSRDPGGLYEQY
d_call: NA; j_call: TRBJ2-1; v_call: TRBV7-2; cdr3_length: 12; clone_size: NA; cdr3_aa: ASKPGNSYNEQF
d_call: NA; j_call: TRBJ2-1; v_call: TRBV7-9; cdr3_length: 11; clone_size: NA; cdr3_aa: ASSLVSREGQF
d_call: NA; j_call: TRBJ1-1; v_call: TRBV30; cdr3_length: 11; clone_size: few; cdr3_aa: AWGVGGNTEAF
d_call: TRBD2; j_call: TRBJ2-7; v_call: TRBV28; cdr3_length: 14; clone_size: NA; cdr3_aa: ASTPAGLAGGREQY
d_call: TRBD2; j_call: TRBJ2-3; v_call: TRBV4-3; cdr3_length: 14; clone_size: NA; cdr3_aa: ASSQDRGLAGGSLY
d_call: TRBD1; j_call: TRBJ1-2; v_call: TRBV25-1; cdr3_length: 12; clone_size: NA; cdr3_aa: ARDRDRAGYGYT
d_call: TRBD1; j_call: TRBJ2-1; v_call: TRBV6-1; cdr3_length: 13; clone_size: few; cdr3_aa: ASSEGQGAYNEQF
d_call: NA; j_call: TRBJ2-7; v_call: TRBV27; cdr3_length: 11; clone_size: NA; cdr3_aa: ATGTGSSYEQY
d_call: NA; j_call: TRBJ1-4; v_call: TRBV19; cdr3_length: 14; clone_size: NA; cdr3_aa: ASTWAGKATNEKLF
d_call: TRBD1; j_call: TRBJ1-1; v_call: TRBV29-1; cdr3_length: 10; clone_size: few; cdr3_aa: SVALQGTEAF
d_call: TRBD1; j_call: TRBJ2-2; v_call: TRBV5-1; cdr3_length: 14; clone_size: few; cdr3_aa: ASSWGTGSNTGELF
d_call: TRBD1; j_call: TRBJ1-4; v_call: TRBV6-5; cdr3_length: 14; clone_size: NA; cdr3_aa: ASSSGTGIIIEKLF
d_call: TRBD1; j_call: TRBJ1-1; v_call: TRBV11-3; cdr3_length: 13; clone_size: NA; cdr3_aa: ASSIRQGLNTEAF
d_call: NA; j_call: TRBJ2-7; v_call: TRBV28; cdr3_length: 11; clone_size: few; cdr3_aa: ASSLDKIYEQY
d_call: TRBD1; j_call: NA; v_call: TRBV28; cdr3_length: 12; clone_size: NA; cdr3_aa: ASSFSNRGYEQY
d_call: NA; j_call: TRBJ1-4; v_call: TRBV5-1; cdr3_length: 11; clone_size: NA; cdr3_aa: ASSGGSGEKLF
d_call: NA; j_call: TRBJ1-1; v_call: TRBV6-1; cdr3_length: 12; clone_size: NA; cdr3_aa: ASSDRWATTEAF
d_call: TRBD1; j_call: TRBJ2-7; v_call: TRBV28; cdr3_length: 13; clone_size: NA; cdr3_aa: ASSHLGQGDYEQY
d_call: NA; j_call: TRBJ1-4; v_call: TRBV11-2; cdr3_length: 17; clone_size: NA; cdr3_aa: ASSLEGSSGAAENEKLF
d_call: NA; j_call: TRBJ2-3; v_call: TRBV7-8; cdr3_length: 14; clone_size: NA; cdr3_aa: ASSPPPPGLTDTQY
d_call: NA; j_call: TRBJ1-5; v_call: TRBV27; cdr3_length: 13; clone_size: NA; cdr3_aa: ARTPGGRGKQPQH
d_call: NA; j_call: TRBJ1-5; v_call: TRBV6-5; cdr3_length: 9; clone_size: NA; cdr3_aa: ARGGNQPQH
d_call: NA; j_call: TRBJ2-1; v_call: TRBV4-1; cdr3_length: 14; clone_size: NA; cdr3_aa: ASSQDVGSSYNEQF
d_call: TRBD1; j_call: TRBJ1-1; v_call: TRBV29-1; cdr3_length: 12; clone_size: NA; cdr3_aa: SVGLLGGSTEAF
d_call: NA; j_call: TRBJ1-2; v_call: TRBV4-3; cdr3_length: 12; clone_size: few; cdr3_aa: ASSQDRGYPGYT
d_call: NA; j_call: TRBJ2-1; v_call: TRBV7-9; cdr3_length: 10; clone_size: NA; cdr3_aa: ASSLGGTKQF
d_call: TRBD1; j_call: TRBJ2-1; v_call: TRBV28; cdr3_length: 13; clone_size: NA; cdr3_aa: ASSFGDREYNEQF
d_call: NA; j_call: TRBJ1-1; v_call: TRBV4-3; cdr3_length: 15; clone_size: NA; cdr3_aa: ASSQDTHRVSNTEAF
d_call: TRBD2; j_call: TRBJ2-3; v_call: TRBV7-2; cdr3_length: 13; clone_size: NA; cdr3_aa: ASSYTRGEADTQY
d_call: NA; j_call: TRBJ1-5; v_call: TRBV28; cdr3_length: 12; clone_size: NA; cdr3_aa: ASSLTAGGQPQH
d_call: TRBD2; j_call: TRBJ2-3; v_call: TRBV7-9; cdr3_length: 13; clone_size: few; cdr3_aa: ASSPPPGGAYTQY
d_call: TRBD2; j_call: TRBJ2-1; v_call: TRBV7-7; cdr3_length: 14; clone_size: NA; cdr3_aa: ASSSGLDRANNEQF
d_call: NA; j_call: TRBJ2-6; v_call: TRBV28; cdr3_length: 13; clone_size: NA; cdr3_aa: ASSLWSTGANVLT
d_call: NA; j_call: TRBJ1-1; v_call: TRBV6-5; cdr3_length: 12; clone_size: NA; cdr3_aa: ASSYSEGITEAF
d_call: TRBD1; j_call: TRBJ2-3; v_call: TRBV5-6; cdr3_length: 14; clone_size: NA; cdr3_aa: ASSFRQGAQTDTQY
d_call: NA; j_call: TRBJ2-1; v_call: TRBV6-5; cdr3_length: 9; clone_size: few; cdr3_aa: ASSYAGEQF
d_call: TRBD2; j_call: TRBJ2-7; v_call: TRBV19; cdr3_length: 13; clone_size: NA; cdr3_aa: ASSKTSGESYEQY
d_call: TRBD2; j_call: TRBJ2-7; v_call: TRBV4-3; cdr3_length: 13; clone_size: NA; cdr3_aa: ASSQDLSGSYKQY
d_call: TRBD1; j_call: TRBJ2-3; v_call: TRBV5-1; cdr3_length: 16; clone_size: NA; cdr3_aa: ASSGGGTGLWVADTQY
d_call: TRBD1; j_call: TRBJ1-1; v_call: TRBV4-3; cdr3_length: 13; clone_size: NA; cdr3_aa: ASRGGDRLNTEAF
d_call: NA; j_call: TRBJ1-1; v_call: TRBV28; cdr3_length: 10; clone_size: NA; cdr3_aa: ASSLGGTRAF
d_call: NA; j_call: TRBJ2-1; v_call: TRBV4-3; cdr3_length: 16; clone_size: NA; cdr3_aa: ASSPMAVGGLRYNEQF
d_call: TRBD1; j_call: TRBJ1-2; v_call: TRBV5-6; cdr3_length: 12; clone_size: few; cdr3_aa: ASSLTGGYYGYT
d_call: TRBD1; j_call: TRBJ1-4; v_call: TRBV25-1; cdr3_length: 13; clone_size: NA; cdr3_aa: ASDQGTGENEKLF
d_call: TRBD1; j_call: TRBJ2-7; v_call: TRBV27; cdr3_length: 13; clone_size: NA; cdr3_aa: ASSFRGQGPDEQY
d_call: TRBD1; j_call: TRBJ2-2; v_call: TRBV7-2; cdr3_length: 11; clone_size: NA; cdr3_aa: ASSLGQTGELF
d_call: TRBD2; j_call: TRBJ2-5; v_call: TRBV7-2; cdr3_length: 13; clone_size: NA; cdr3_aa: ASSRQAGGLETQY